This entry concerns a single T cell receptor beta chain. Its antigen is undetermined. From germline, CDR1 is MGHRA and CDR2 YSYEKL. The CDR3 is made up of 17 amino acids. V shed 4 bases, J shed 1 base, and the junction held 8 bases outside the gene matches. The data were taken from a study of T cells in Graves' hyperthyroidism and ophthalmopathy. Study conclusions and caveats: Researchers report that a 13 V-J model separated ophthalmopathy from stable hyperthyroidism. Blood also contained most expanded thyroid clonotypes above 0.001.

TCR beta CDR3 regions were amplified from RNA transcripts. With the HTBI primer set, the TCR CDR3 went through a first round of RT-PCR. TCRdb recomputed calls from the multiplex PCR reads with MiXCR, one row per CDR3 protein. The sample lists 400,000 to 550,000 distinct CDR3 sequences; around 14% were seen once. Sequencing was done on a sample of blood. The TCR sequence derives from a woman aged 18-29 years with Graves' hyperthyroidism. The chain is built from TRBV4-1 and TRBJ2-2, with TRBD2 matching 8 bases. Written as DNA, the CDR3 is TGCGCCAGCAGCCGAAGGGTGACTAGCGAGAACACCGGGGAGCTGTTTTTT. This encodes CASSRRVTSENTGELFF.